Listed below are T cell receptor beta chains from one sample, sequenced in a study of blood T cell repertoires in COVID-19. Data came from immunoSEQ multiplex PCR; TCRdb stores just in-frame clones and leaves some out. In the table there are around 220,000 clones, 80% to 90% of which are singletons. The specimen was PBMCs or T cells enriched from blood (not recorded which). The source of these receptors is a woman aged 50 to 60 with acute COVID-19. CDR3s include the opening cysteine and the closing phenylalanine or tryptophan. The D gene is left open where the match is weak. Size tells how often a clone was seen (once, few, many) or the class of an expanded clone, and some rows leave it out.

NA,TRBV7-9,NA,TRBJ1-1,CASSSGSGPNTEAFF,TGTGCCAGCAGCTCAGGGTCGGGCCCGAACACTGAAGCTTTCTTT
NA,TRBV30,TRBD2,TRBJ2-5,CAWSASPGLAGGPGETQYF,TGTGCCTGGAGTGCGTCCCCGGGACTAGCGGGAGGGCCGGGGGAGACCCAGTACTTC
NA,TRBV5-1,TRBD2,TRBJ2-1,CASSLVGTSGRAEQFF,TGCGCCAGCAGCTTGGTAGGGACTAGCGGGAGGGCCGAGCAGTTCTTC
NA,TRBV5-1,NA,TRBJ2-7,CASSPGGFSSYEQYF,TGCGCCAGCAGCCCTGGGGGCTTTAGCTCCTACGAGCAGTACTTC
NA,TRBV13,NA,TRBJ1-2,CASSLQGYDGYTF,TGTGCCAGCAGCTTACAGGGATACGATGGCTACACCTTC
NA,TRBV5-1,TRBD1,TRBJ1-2,CASSWTGGDYGYTF,TGCGCCAGCAGCTGGACAGGGGGCGACTATGGCTACACCTTC
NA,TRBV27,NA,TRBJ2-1,CASSLSGSSPSYNEQFF,TGTGCCAGCAGTTTATCAGGGAGTTCCCCTTCCTACAATGAGCAGTTCTTC
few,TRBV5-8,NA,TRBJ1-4,CANPTGSTNEKLFF,TGTGCCAACCCGACAGGTTCAACTAATGAAAAACTGTTTTTT
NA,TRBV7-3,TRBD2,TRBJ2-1,CASSLGGGYNEQFF,TGTGCCAGCAGCTTAGGCGGGGGCTACAATGAGCAGTTCTTC
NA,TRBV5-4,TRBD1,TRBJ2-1,CASSGKKGRGNEQFF,TGTGCCAGCAGCGGTAAAAAGGGCAGGGGGAATGAGCAGTTCTTC
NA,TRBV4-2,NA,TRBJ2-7,CASSQEIRTLGYEQYF,TGTGCCAGCAGCCAAGAAATCCGGACTCTTGGCTACGAGCAGTACTTC
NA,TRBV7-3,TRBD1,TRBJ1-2,CASRSDRGGGYTF,TGTGCCAGCAGATCTGACAGGGGAGGCGGCTACACCTTC
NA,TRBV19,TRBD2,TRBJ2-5,CASSNGLAGAIYF,TGTGCCAGTAGTAATGGACTAGCGGGAGCTATATACTTC
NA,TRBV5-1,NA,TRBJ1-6,CASSLQGSLNNSPLHF,TGCGCCAGCAGCTTACAGGGTTCCCTGAATAATTCACCCCTCCACTTT
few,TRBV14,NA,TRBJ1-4,CASSRATNEKLFF,TGTGCCAGCAGCCGCGCAACTAATGAAAAACTGTTTTTT
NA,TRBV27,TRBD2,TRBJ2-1,CASTLAGGPGRRNEQFF,TGTGCCAGCACACTAGCGGGAGGGCCCGGGAGGCGCAATGAGCAGTTCTTC
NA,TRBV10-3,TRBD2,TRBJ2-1,CAISAPGLAARLSYNEQFF,TGTGCCATCAGTGCTCCTGGACTAGCGGCAAGACTCTCCTACAATGAGCAGTTCTTC
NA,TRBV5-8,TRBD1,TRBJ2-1,CASSLVSNRGFF,TGTGCCAGCAGCTTAGTATCTAACAGGGGTTTCTTC
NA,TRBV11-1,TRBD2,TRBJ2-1,CASSAGLAGGNEQFF,TGTGCCAGCAGCGCCGGACTAGCGGGAGGGAATGAGCAGTTCTTC
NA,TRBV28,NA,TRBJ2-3,CASRSSGQNTDTQYF,TGTGCCAGCAGGAGCTCCGGACAGAACACAGATACGCAGTATTTT
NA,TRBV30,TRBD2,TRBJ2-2,CAWSRTSGRAGTGELFF,TGTGCCTGGAGCCGGACTAGCGGGAGGGCGGGCACCGGGGAGCTGTTTTTT
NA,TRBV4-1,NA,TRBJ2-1,CASSQGLSGYNEQFF,TGCGCCAGCAGCCAAGGGTTGAGCGGTTACAATGAGCAGTTCTTC
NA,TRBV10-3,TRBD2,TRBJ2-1,CAIRGRGGTSGAGGTYNEQFF,TGTGCCATCCGTGGCCGGGGCGGGACTAGCGGGGCCGGGGGGACCTACAATGAGCAGTTCTTC
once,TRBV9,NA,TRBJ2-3,CASSVGVASTDTQYF,TGTGCCAGCAGCGTAGGTGTAGCGAGCACAGATACGCAGTATTTT
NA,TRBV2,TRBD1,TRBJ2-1,CASRMTGEVYNEQFF,TGTGCCAGCAGAATGACAGGGGAGGTGTACAATGAGCAGTTCTTC